This record concerns one T cell receptor beta chain sequence. This record belongs to a study of control samples from healthy donors and cancer patients. The CDR3 covers 13 residues. In germline, CDR1 is SEHNR, CDR2 FQNEAQ (reference sequence). Trimming took 3 bases from V and 5 from J, leaving 10 bases between them. The table came from immunoSEQ multiplex PCR; TCRdb's copy has only in-frame clones and leaves some out. The data show more than 95,000 clones, around 87% seen once. Input material: blood. The genes are TRBV7-9 and TRBJ1-1; a possible D gene is TRBD1 (6 bases). The clonotype originates from a man in his sixties in good health. The CDR3 reads CASSFRQETEAFF. The CDR3 region has the DNA TGTGCCAGCAGCTTTAGACAGGAGACTGAAGCTTTCTTT. Full variable domain (rest looked up from reference TRBV7-9 and TRBJ1-1): DTGVSQNPRHKITKRGQNVTFRCDPISEHNRLYWYRQTLGQGPEFLTYFQNEAQLEKSRLLSDRFSAERPKGSFSTLEIQRTEQGDSAMYLCASSFRQETEAFFGQGTRLTVV.